Detailed here is one T cell receptor (beta chain). Germline values: CDR1 KGHSH, CDR2 LQKENI. V was pared by 3 bases and J by 0 bases, with 8 bases between. This CDR3 contains 15 residues. The sample originates from a study of identical twins. MiXCR, applied by TCRdb to the 5' RACE reads, yields one record per CDR3 protein. The table records roughly 500,000 distinct CDR3 sequences, roughly a fifth of them present only once. This sample was shared with a second study, whose subject was T cells expressing NK-cell markers. As that study records: Sorted CD3+CD56+NKG2C+, CD3+CD56+NKG2C- and CD3+CD56-NKG2C+ T cells supplied TCR beta repertoires. As a fraction of CD8+ T cells, dominant NKG2C+ clonotypes reached about 1.0-7.5% in more than five donors.

The sequence came from a woman in her late teens or twenties in good health. Sequenced material: CD4+ T cells sorted from blood. This chain links TRBV18 with TRBJ2-2; D is undetermined. CDR3 DNA sequence: TGTGCCAGCTCACCGCGCTCCTCGAACACCGGGGAGCTGTTTTTT. Protein sequence: CASSPRSSNTGELFF.